This entry describes one T cell receptor beta chain. This entry belongs to a study of blood T cell repertoires in COVID-19. Study information: COVID-19 samples, acute and convalescent, were from the United States, Italy and Spain.

V lost 2 bases and J 4 bases, leaving 12 bases between the germline ends. Germline-derived CDR1 and CDR2 are LNHNV and YYDKDF (reference sequence). The CDR3 runs to 16 residues. Method: immunoSEQ multiplex PCR; TCRdb's copy keeps in-frame clones and lacks some. Of 200,000 to 300,000 clones listed, 86% are singletons. Clinical history as reported by participants underpinned cohort assignment. Material for sequencing was PBMCs or T cells enriched from blood (not recorded which). The rearrangement links TRBV15 to TRBJ1-6; D unclear. This clonotype was obtained from a woman between 18 and 29 years old who had recovered from COVID-19. The CDR3 protein is CATSRNIEPYNSPLHF. The CDR3 DNA follows: TGTGCCACCAGCAGAAATATAGAGCCGTATAATTCACCCCTCCACTTT.